The rows below give T cell receptor beta chains drawn from one sample of a study of blood T cell repertoires in COVID-19. TCRdb's table, derived via immunoSEQ multiplex PCR, lists solely in-frame clones and lacks some. The sample contains 250,000 to 300,000 clones, 65% to 85% of which appear only once. Sequences were obtained from peripheral blood. These receptor sequences come from a man older than 75 with acute or convalescent COVID-19. CDR3s leave out the opening cysteine and the closing phenylalanine or tryptophan. Each record gives: V gene, J gene, CDR3 protein.

>TRBV19|TRBJ1-2
ASTPPGEGGYGYT
>TRBV30|TRBJ1-5
AWSPGGNQPQH
>TRBV6-5|TRBJ1-1
ASQAGGGFNTEAF
>TRBV6-5|TRBJ2-1
ASRGLAEGDNEQF
>TRBV7-3|TRBJ2-1
ASSLIGLSPEQF
>TRBV2|TRBJ2-1
ASSAQPGSRNEQF
>TRBV5-1|TRBJ1-2
ASSLALTANYGYT
>TRBV20-1|TRBJ1-2
SASPGQVNYGYT
>TRBV6-1|TRBJ2-5
ASSDSPGLGLETQY
>TRBV2|TRBJ1-1
ASSGLLNTEAF
>TRBV18|TRBJ2-3
ASSPRAGELTDTQY
>TRBV7-9|TRBJ2-1
ASSLAGQGDNEQF
>TRBV6-5|TRBJ1-3
ASRRSDRANTIY
>TRBV28|TRBJ1-4
ASSPPFGFVTNEKLF
>TRBV7-2|TRBJ2-1
ASSLSYNEQF
>TRBV28|TRBJ1-2
ASRSTALNYGYT
>TRBV6-2/TRBV6-3|TRBJ1-6
ASSYSGGNSPLH
>TRBV9|TRBJ2-1
ASSEGTSGGRSSYNEQF
>TRBV5-1|TRBJ2-1
ASSLPIAGGAGNEQF
>TRBV6-5|TRBJ2-2
ASRTSGVSTGELF
>TRBV7-9|TRBJ1-1
ASSLVVPIQGANTEAF
>TRBV27|TRBJ1-6
ASRLRGTRDLH
>TRBV27|TRBJ2-1
ASSTLQTSANNEQF
>TRBV5-1|TRBJ2-3
ASSSLQGPTDTQY
>TRBV29-1|TRBJ2-1
SVEGGGGRF
>TRBV5-1|TRBJ1-4
ASSLLTTNEKLF
>TRBV28|TRBJ1-6
ASRGTASPLH
>TRBV7-9|TRBJ1-2
ASSPTQNYGYT
>TRBV19|TRBJ1-2
ASSSLTGGRGYT
>TRBV7-9|TRBJ2-5
ASSRLGAGETQY
>TRBV9|TRBJ2-3
ASSATSGRYTQY
>TRBV5-1|TRBJ1-1
ASSLVTGLNTEAF
>TRBV11-2|TRBJ2-3
ASSSGLAGADTQY
>TRBV5-6|TRBJ1-3
ASSFSAGGSGNTIY
>TRBV14|TRBJ2-7
ASSQDVRYEQY
>TRBV6-6|TRBJ2-7
ASSYSGSSYEQY
>TRBV28|TRBJ2-5
ASSPPTSGTQETQY
>TRBV7-9|TRBJ2-7
ASSLKAGASAYEQY
>TRBV28|TRBJ1-5
ASLQGNQPQH
>TRBV3-1/TRBV3-2|TRBJ1-5
ASSQHGTGWDQPQH
>TRBV5-1|TRBJ1-1
ASSLGGLGGTEAF
>TRBV7-8|TRBJ1-3
ASSFLDGNTIY
>TRBV18|TRBJ1-1
ASSPLSNTEAF
>TRBV29-1|TRBJ1-1
SVEETRRNTEAF
>TRBV7-3|TRBJ2-1
ASSPGGAGGYEQF
>TRBV2|TRBJ2-1
ASLTGAGYNEQF
>TRBV5-1|TRBJ1-2
ASSSPRTGGGSYGYT
>TRBV2|TRBJ2-5
ASSEALRAGGQETQY
>TRBV9|TRBJ1-6
ASSAGQVAYNSPLH